This T cell receptor beta chain was documented in a study of long-term antiretroviral therapy in people with HIV. The CDR3 sequence is 13 residues long. Germline CDR1 SQVTM, CDR2 ANQGSEA. V lost 3 bases and J lost 3; bases outside the gene matches: 5. Run at survey level, the immunoSEQ assay was version v3.0. Clones were sequenced by immunoSEQ multiplex PCR, and TCRdb holds only the in-frame ones, with some missing. The sample carries 30,000 to 40,000 clones, roughly 83% recorded once. The sample consisted of unsorted PBMCs, taken 1.9 years after starting antiretroviral therapy. The source of this sequence is a man younger than 35 with HIV. The chain couples TRBV29-1 to TRBJ2-7, with 7 nucleotides matching TRBD1. The CDR3 loop reads CSVEGDRDYEQYF. Written as DNA, the CDR3 is TGCAGCGTTGAGGGCGACAGGGACTACGAGCAGTACTTC.